This record covers a single TCR beta chain. Together with a sample-barcoded 5' primer, a J-beta primer mix was included in a second PCR lasting about 7 to 11 cycles. TCRdb re-analysed the 5' RACE reads in MiXCR, keeping a single row per CDR3 protein. The sample comprises approximately 690,000 distinct CDR3 sequences, roughly three fifths of which are singletons, and 30% to 40% rests with the top ten. The source of the sample is a study of blood T cells in healthy people across ages. The CDR3 runs to 15 residues. The V gene's germline CDR1 is DFQATT and CDR2 SNEGSKA (reference sequence). The V segment lost 0 bases and the J segment 6 bases; nucleotides outside the gene matches: 7.

V usage is TRBV20-1 and J usage is TRBJ1-2; TRBD1 matches 10 bases. The receptor was isolated from a man aged 55 to 70 in good health. Sequenced sample: blood. In DNA, the CDR3 is TGCAGTGCTAGAGATTCGGGGACAGGGGCTCATGGCTACACCTTC. Amino acid sequence: CSARDSGTGAHGYTF.